This is a list of T cell receptor beta chains from one sample in a study of blood T cell repertoires in COVID-19. TCRdb keeps only in-frame clones here, not all; method: immunoSEQ multiplex PCR. The repertoire has 300,000 to 400,000 clones, 88% of them found once; the top ten carry 7.3%. The specimen was peripheral blood. These receptors came from a woman aged 65 to 85 with COVID-19, enrolled during active disease. The CDR3 runs from the conserved cysteine through the conserved F or W. D genes are given only for firm matches. Expanded clones get a size class; other rows say once, few or many, or leave the size out.

abundance: .
j_gene: TRBJ2-7
d_gene: .
v_gene: TRBV19
CDR3nt: TGTGCCAGTGGCCCAGGGCTCTCCTACGAGCAGTACTTC
CDR3aa: CASGPGLSYEQYF

abundance: .
j_gene: TRBJ1-2
d_gene: .
v_gene: TRBV6-5
CDR3nt: TGTGCCAGCAGTCTTACTTCGGACTATGGCTACACCTTC
CDR3aa: CASSLTSDYGYTF

abundance: .
j_gene: TRBJ1-1
d_gene: .
v_gene: TRBV27
CDR3nt: TGTGCCAGCAATGATCCGGGACACGGAACCAAAACTGAAGCTTTCTTT
CDR3aa: CASNDPGHGTKTEAFF

abundance: .
j_gene: TRBJ1-2
d_gene: TRBD1
v_gene: TRBV19
CDR3nt: TGTGCCAGTAGTATTACGACAGGGGGCGGCTATGGCTACACCTTC
CDR3aa: CASSITTGGGYGYTF

abundance: .
j_gene: TRBJ2-3
d_gene: TRBD2
v_gene: TRBV6-1
CDR3nt: TGTGCCAGCAGTGGCCCTAGCGGGGGGGCGAGTGATACGCAGTATTTT
CDR3aa: CASSGPSGGASDTQYF

abundance: .
j_gene: TRBJ2-7
d_gene: .
v_gene: TRBV5-1
CDR3nt: TGCGCCAGCAGCCCTCAACAGGACTACGAGCAGTACTTC
CDR3aa: CASSPQQDYEQYF

abundance: .
j_gene: TRBJ1-2
d_gene: TRBD1
v_gene: TRBV5-4
CDR3nt: TGTGCCAGCAGCACGGACAGGGGCGGTGGGTATGGCTACACCTTC
CDR3aa: CASSTDRGGGYGYTF

abundance: .
j_gene: TRBJ2-5
d_gene: TRBD2
v_gene: TRBV2
CDR3nt: TGTGCCAGCAGCGGGACTAGCGACCCCCAAGAGACCCAGTACTTC
CDR3aa: CASSGTSDPQETQYF

abundance: .
j_gene: TRBJ2-2
d_gene: .
v_gene: TRBV5-1
CDR3nt: TGCGCCAGCAGCAGAGTCATCACCGGGGAGCTGTTTTTT
CDR3aa: CASSRVITGELFF

abundance: .
j_gene: TRBJ2-5
d_gene: TRBD2
v_gene: TRBV5-1
CDR3nt: TGCGCCAGCAGCCTGACTAGCGAAACGACCCAGTACTTC
CDR3aa: CASSLTSETTQYF

abundance: .
j_gene: TRBJ1-2
d_gene: .
v_gene: TRBV7-6
CDR3nt: TGTGCCAGCAGCTTAGATAGGATGACAGATTATGGCTACACCTTC
CDR3aa: CASSLDRMTDYGYTF

abundance: .
j_gene: TRBJ2-7
d_gene: .
v_gene: TRBV11-2
CDR3nt: TGTGCCAGCAGCTTAACGAGCTCCTACGAGCAGTACTTC
CDR3aa: CASSLTSSYEQYF

abundance: .
j_gene: TRBJ2-3
d_gene: TRBD2
v_gene: TRBV6-6
CDR3nt: TGTGCCAGCAGTTCCGCCGGGACTAGTAGTGATACGCAGTATTTT
CDR3aa: CASSSAGTSSDTQYF

abundance: .
j_gene: TRBJ1-5
d_gene: .
v_gene: TRBV6-5
CDR3nt: TGTGCCAGCAGTTACGGGGGGGACGGGACCCAGCATTTT
CDR3aa: CASSYGGDGTQHF

abundance: .
j_gene: TRBJ1-2
d_gene: .
v_gene: TRBV6-5
CDR3nt: TGTGCCAGCAGGGACAGTACGTATGGCTACACCTTC
CDR3aa: CASRDSTYGYTF

abundance: .
j_gene: TRBJ1-5
d_gene: .
v_gene: TRBV28
CDR3nt: TGTGCCAGCAGTTTATCAGGAGGAGGGCAGCCCCAGCATTTT
CDR3aa: CASSLSGGGQPQHF

abundance: .
j_gene: TRBJ1-1
d_gene: TRBD1
v_gene: TRBV19
CDR3nt: TGTGCCAGTAGTATAGGTAGGGGGCGAGGCGACACTGAAGCTTTCTTT
CDR3aa: CASSIGRGRGDTEAFF

abundance: once
j_gene: TRBJ2-7
d_gene: .
v_gene: TRBV24-1
CDR3nt: TGTGCCACCAGTGATTTGCCAGGGATGAAGCAGTACTTC
CDR3aa: CATSDLPGMKQYF

abundance: .
j_gene: TRBJ1-1
d_gene: .
v_gene: TRBV28
CDR3nt: TGTGCCAGCAGAACTAAGAACACTGAAGCTTTCTTT
CDR3aa: CASRTKNTEAFF

abundance: .
j_gene: TRBJ1-1
d_gene: TRBD1
v_gene: TRBV18
CDR3nt: TGTGCCAGCTCATTGAAAACAGGGGTCACTGAAGCTTTCTTT
CDR3aa: CASSLKTGVTEAFF

abundance: .
j_gene: TRBJ1-3
d_gene: .
v_gene: TRBV3-1/TRBV3-2
CDR3nt: TGTGCCAGCAGCCTCTTGGGCCAAGGAGGAAACACCATATATTTT
CDR3aa: CASSLLGQGGNTIYF

abundance: few
j_gene: TRBJ1-5
d_gene: .
v_gene: TRBV4-2
CDR3nt: TGTGCCAGCAGCCAAGATGTGGGGCCTACAAATCAGCCCCAGCATTTT
CDR3aa: CASSQDVGPTNQPQHF

abundance: .
j_gene: TRBJ1-1
d_gene: .
v_gene: TRBV5-4
CDR3nt: TGTGCCAGCAGCCGGGACAAGGGAAACACTGAAGCTTTCTTT
CDR3aa: CASSRDKGNTEAFF

abundance: .
j_gene: TRBJ1-6
d_gene: .
v_gene: TRBV6-5
CDR3nt: TGTGCCAGCAGTTACTCGCGAAGATCGATTAATTCACCCCTCCACTTT
CDR3aa: CASSYSRRSINSPLHF

abundance: few
j_gene: TRBJ2-5
d_gene: .
v_gene: TRBV4-1
CDR3nt: TGCGCCAGCAGCCCCACGGGTTCAGAGACCCAGTACTTC
CDR3aa: CASSPTGSETQYF

abundance: .
j_gene: TRBJ1-4
d_gene: .
v_gene: TRBV27
CDR3nt: TGTGCCAGCAGCTACTCCCCCCTGGGGGCCTCTAATGAAAAACTGTTTTTT
CDR3aa: CASSYSPLGASNEKLFF

abundance: .
j_gene: TRBJ1-1
d_gene: TRBD1
v_gene: TRBV12-5
CDR3nt: TGTGCTAGTGGTAGGGACAGGGGGACTGAAGCTTTCTTT
CDR3aa: CASGRDRGTEAFF

abundance: .
j_gene: TRBJ1-2
d_gene: TRBD1
v_gene: TRBV7-2
CDR3nt: TGTGCCAGCAGCTTAGGAGGTCAGGGGGCAAACTATGGCTACACCTTC
CDR3aa: CASSLGGQGANYGYTF

abundance: few
j_gene: TRBJ1-5
d_gene: .
v_gene: TRBV3-1/TRBV3-2
CDR3nt: TGTGCCAGCAGCCAATCCGACACAAACAATCAGCCCCAGCATTTT
CDR3aa: CASSQSDTNNQPQHF

abundance: .
j_gene: TRBJ1-2
d_gene: .
v_gene: TRBV29-1
CDR3nt: TGCAGCGTTACCGACTCGGGCTATGGCTACACCTTC
CDR3aa: CSVTDSGYGYTF

abundance: .
j_gene: TRBJ2-7
d_gene: TRBD2
v_gene: TRBV4-1
CDR3nt: TGCGCCAGCAGCCTCACGGAAAGCGGGGGGGCCTACGAGCAGTACTTC
CDR3aa: CASSLTESGGAYEQYF

abundance: .
j_gene: TRBJ1-2
d_gene: TRBD1
v_gene: TRBV24-1
CDR3nt: TGTGCCACCAGCGACGACAGGGCCTATGGCTACACCTTC
CDR3aa: CATSDDRAYGYTF

abundance: .
j_gene: TRBJ1-2
d_gene: TRBD1
v_gene: TRBV5-1
CDR3nt: TGCGCCAGCAGCTTGACCGAGGGACAGGGTGAGGGCTACACCTTC
CDR3aa: CASSLTEGQGEGYTF

abundance: once
j_gene: TRBJ1-2
d_gene: .
v_gene: TRBV19
CDR3nt: TGTGCCAGTAGTGCACAGGGCTCTGGCTACACCTTC
CDR3aa: CASSAQGSGYTF

abundance: .
j_gene: TRBJ1-5
d_gene: .
v_gene: TRBV29-1
CDR3nt: TGCAGCGTGGGGGCCAGGAAGCGGAGCAATCAGCCCCAGCATTTT
CDR3aa: CSVGARKRSNQPQHF

abundance: .
j_gene: TRBJ1-2
d_gene: TRBD1
v_gene: TRBV18
CDR3nt: TGTGCCAGCTCCCGCACAGGGGATGGCTACACCTTC
CDR3aa: CASSRTGDGYTF

abundance: .
j_gene: TRBJ1-4
d_gene: .
v_gene: TRBV9
CDR3nt: TGTGCCAGCAGCGTAGGAACAGCTAATGAAAAACTGTTTTTT
CDR3aa: CASSVGTANEKLFF

abundance: .
j_gene: TRBJ2-7
d_gene: TRBD2
v_gene: TRBV29-1
CDR3nt: TGCAGCGCCGAGGGGACTAGCGGGGCACGCTCCTACGAGCAGTACTTC
CDR3aa: CSAEGTSGARSYEQYF

abundance: .
j_gene: TRBJ1-2
d_gene: TRBD1
v_gene: TRBV9
CDR3nt: TGTGCCAGCAGCCCAAGTACAGGGGGCTACTATGGCTACACCTTC
CDR3aa: CASSPSTGGYYGYTF

abundance: .
j_gene: TRBJ2-2
d_gene: TRBD1
v_gene: TRBV18
CDR3nt: TGTGCCAGCTCACCCTCCCAGACAGGGGGAAGCGGGGAGCTGTTTTTT
CDR3aa: CASSPSQTGGSGELFF

abundance: .
j_gene: TRBJ2-5
d_gene: .
v_gene: TRBV11-2
CDR3nt: TGTGCCAGCAGCTTAGATCTGAGGGCAGAGACCCAGTACTTC
CDR3aa: CASSLDLRAETQYF

abundance: few
j_gene: TRBJ1-6
d_gene: .
v_gene: TRBV6-5
CDR3nt: TGTGCCAGCAGTTATGGGGACAACTATAATTCACCCCTCCACTTT
CDR3aa: CASSYGDNYNSPLHF

abundance: .
j_gene: TRBJ1-2
d_gene: .
v_gene: TRBV25-1
CDR3nt: TGTGCCAGCAGTGAATTGACAGCCTATGGCTACACCTTC
CDR3aa: CASSELTAYGYTF

abundance: .
j_gene: TRBJ1-3
d_gene: .
v_gene: TRBV28
CDR3nt: TGTGCCAGCAGTTCCTCTGACCGGGAGGGAAACACCATATATTTT
CDR3aa: CASSSSDREGNTIYF

abundance: .
j_gene: TRBJ2-5
d_gene: .
v_gene: TRBV7-2
CDR3nt: TGTGCCAGCAGCTTAAGCGGAGGGGAGACCCAGTACTTC
CDR3aa: CASSLSGGETQYF

abundance: .
j_gene: TRBJ2-5
d_gene: .
v_gene: TRBV19
CDR3nt: TGTGCCAGCGGACCTCGGGGTACAGAGACCCAGTACTTC
CDR3aa: CASGPRGTETQYF

abundance: .
j_gene: TRBJ1-1
d_gene: .
v_gene: TRBV5-1
CDR3nt: TGCGCCAGCAGTCCGTCGGAGATGAACACTGAAGCTTTCTTT
CDR3aa: CASSPSEMNTEAFF